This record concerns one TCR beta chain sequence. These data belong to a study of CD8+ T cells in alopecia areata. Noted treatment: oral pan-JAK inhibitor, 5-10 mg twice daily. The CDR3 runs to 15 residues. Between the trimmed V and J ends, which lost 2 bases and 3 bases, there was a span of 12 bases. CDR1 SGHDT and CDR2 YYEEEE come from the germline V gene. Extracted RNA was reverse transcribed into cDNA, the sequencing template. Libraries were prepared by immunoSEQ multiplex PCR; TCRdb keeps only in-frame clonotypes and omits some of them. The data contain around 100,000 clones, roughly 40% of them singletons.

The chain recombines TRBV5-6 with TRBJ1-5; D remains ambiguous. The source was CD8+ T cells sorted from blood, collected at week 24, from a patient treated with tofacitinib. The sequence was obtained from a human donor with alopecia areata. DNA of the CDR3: TGTGCCAGCAGCTTTCGTGTCCTGCCCAATCAGCCCCAGCATTTT. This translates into CASSFRVLPNQPQHF.